This T cell receptor (beta chain) derives from a study of shared clonotypes between healthy human individuals. Study in general: The donor pool was made up of two women and three men aged 18 to 49.

Trimming stripped 0 bases from V and 8 bases from J, with 14 bases between. Germline V gene sequence: CDR1 WNHNN, CDR2 SYGVQD (reference sequence). The CDR3 extends over 15 amino acids. Generated by immunoSEQ multiplex PCR, the TCRdb table keeps only in-frame clones and is missing some. Of just under 350,000 clones listed, less than 75% were seen once; the top ten hold 10%. This TCR was sampled from a man under 40 in good health. V is TRBV10-1 and J is TRBJ2-4; D possibly corresponds to TRBD1 (5 bases). Sequences were obtained from memory CD4+ T cells sorted from blood. As to subset: CD45RA-negative fraction. The CDR3 bases are TGCGCCAGCAGTGAGTCTGGGGCAGGTTCGGACATTCAGTACTTC. Translation gives CASSESGAGSDIQYF.